The sequence of this T cell receptor beta chain was determined in a study of PD-L1 blockade in urothelial cancer. With 4 bases clipped from V and 4 bases from J, the junction kept 14 bases outside the gene matches. Germline values: CDR1 SGHKS, CDR2 YYEKEE (reference sequence). The CDR3 has 17 amino acids. Time point given: pretreatment peripheral blood. TCRdb's table, derived via immunoSEQ multiplex PCR, lists solely in-frame clones and lacks some. Among fewer than 65,000 clones listed, approximately 80% were seen once. The sample was PBMCs, taken around atezolizumab (anti-PD-L1) treatment. The TCR comes from a man between 65 and 85 years old with urothelial cancer. This sequence joins TRBV5-5 and TRBJ1-1; TRBD1 matches at 9 bases. The CDR3 region has the DNA TGTGCCAGCAGCAGAATCTCTACCGGGACAGGGATCACTGAAGCTTTCTTT. Its protein is CASSRISTGTGITEAFF.